These 4 T cell receptor beta chains came from one sample sequenced in a study of tumor-infiltrating lymphocytes in localized non-small cell lung cancer. This table comes from immunoSEQ multiplex PCR, and its TCRdb copy is limited to in-frame clones, with some not included. This table has roughly 2,500 clones, about 51% appearing once. Sequenced: uninvolved lung tissue not adjacent to the tumor. These receptors were collected from a human donor with non-small cell lung cancer. Some clones in this sample may be carry-over from other donors' samples.

This clone was counted between two and nine times. The J gene is TRBJ2-5, the V gene TRBV6-1, with D hard to call. The length of the CDR3 is 13 residues. Germline lookup yields CDR1 MNHNS and CDR2 SASEGT. V was cut by 5 bases and J by 3 bases, with 10 bases left in between. The CDR3: CASSPRPKETQYF. The CDR3 nucleotides read TGTGCCAGCAGTCCCAGACCCAAAGAGACCCAGTACTTC.

The rearrangement links TRBV5-1 to TRBJ1-1, with 7 bases aligning to TRBD1. The germline gives CDR1 SGHRS, CDR2 YFSETQ. V dropped 4 bases and J dropped 4; count of bases not matched to a gene: 13. CDR3 length: 16 residues. The CDR3 is CASSAEGARKGTEAFF. CDR3 nucleotides: TGCGCCAGCAGCGCTGAGGGGGCGCGAAAAGGCACTGAAGCTTTCTTT. The full variable domain, its missing parts supplied by reference TRBV5-1 and TRBJ1-1, is KAGVTQTPRYLIKTRGQQVTLSCSPISGHRSVSWYQQTPGQGLQFLFEYFSETQRNKGNFPGRFSGRQFSNSRSEMNVSTLELGDSALYLCASSAEGARKGTEAFFGQGTRLTVV.

The chain is built from TRBV6-1 and TRBJ2-7; D gene ambiguous. Trimming pared 7 bases from V and 0 bases from J, leaving 16 bases between. Germline-derived CDR1 and CDR2 are MNHNS and SASEGT. CDR3 length equals 15 residues. This chain's CDR3 is CASMLSNYGSYEQYV. The CDR3 DNA reads as TGTGCCAGCATGTTGTCGAATTACGGCTCCTACGAGCAGTACGTC.

The genes are TRBV4-1 and TRBJ1-1, with a possible D match to TRBD1 (6 bases). The ends were cut back, 6 bases at V and 3 bases at J, with 11 bases in the middle. The CDR3 consists of 13 residues. The germline CDR1 and CDR2 sequences are MGHRA and YSYEKL. In nucleotides, the CDR3 is TGCGCCAGCAGGCGAGGGGGGGACACTGAAGCTTTCTTT. Its translation: CASRRGGDTEAFF.